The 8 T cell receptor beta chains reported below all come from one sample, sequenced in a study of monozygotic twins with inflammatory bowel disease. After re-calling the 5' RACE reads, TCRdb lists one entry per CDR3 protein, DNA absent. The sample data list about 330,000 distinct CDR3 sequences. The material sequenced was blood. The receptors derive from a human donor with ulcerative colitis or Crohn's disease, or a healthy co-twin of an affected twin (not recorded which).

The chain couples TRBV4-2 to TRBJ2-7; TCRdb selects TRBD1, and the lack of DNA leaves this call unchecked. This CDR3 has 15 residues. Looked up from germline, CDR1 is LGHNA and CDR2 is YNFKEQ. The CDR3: CASSRGFVNPYEQYF.

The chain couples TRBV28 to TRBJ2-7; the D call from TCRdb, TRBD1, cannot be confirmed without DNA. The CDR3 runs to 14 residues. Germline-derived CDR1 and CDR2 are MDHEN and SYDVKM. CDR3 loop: CASSFPGVRFEQYF.

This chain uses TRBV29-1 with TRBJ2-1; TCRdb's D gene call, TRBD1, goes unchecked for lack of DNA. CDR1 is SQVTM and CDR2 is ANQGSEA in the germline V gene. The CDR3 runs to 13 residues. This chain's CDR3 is CSVSGTEINEQFF.

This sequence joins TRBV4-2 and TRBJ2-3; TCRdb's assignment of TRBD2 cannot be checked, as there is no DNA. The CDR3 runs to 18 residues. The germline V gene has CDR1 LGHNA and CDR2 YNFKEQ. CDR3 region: CASSRVSSGRVSTDTQYF.

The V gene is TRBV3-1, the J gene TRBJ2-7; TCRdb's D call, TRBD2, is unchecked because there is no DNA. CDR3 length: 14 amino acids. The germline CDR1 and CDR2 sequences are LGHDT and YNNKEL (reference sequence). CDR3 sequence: CASSPSGRGYEQYF.

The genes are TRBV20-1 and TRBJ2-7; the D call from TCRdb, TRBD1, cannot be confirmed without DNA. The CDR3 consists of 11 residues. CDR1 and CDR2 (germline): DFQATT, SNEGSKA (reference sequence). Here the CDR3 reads CSAPDNFEQYF.

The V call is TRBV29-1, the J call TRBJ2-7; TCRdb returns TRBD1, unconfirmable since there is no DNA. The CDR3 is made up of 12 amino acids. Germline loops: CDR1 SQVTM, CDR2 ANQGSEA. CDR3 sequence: CSGTTDNYEQYF.

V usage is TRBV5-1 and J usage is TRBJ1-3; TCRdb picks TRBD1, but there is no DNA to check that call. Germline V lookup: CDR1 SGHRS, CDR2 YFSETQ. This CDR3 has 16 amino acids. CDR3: CASSAQTGDSGNTIYF.